A selection of T cell receptor beta chains follows, all from one sample in a study of tumor-infiltrating lymphocytes in oesophageal squamous cell carcinoma. MiXCR, applied by TCRdb to the PCR reads, yields one record per CDR3 protein. The data contain 16,000 or so distinct CDR3 sequences, 35% to 50% of them singletons. The specimen sequenced was esophageal tumor tissue. These receptors were collected from a male donor with esophageal squamous cell carcinoma. The conserved cysteine and the conserved F or W are not part of the CDR3 here.

J	V	CDR3
TRBJ2-3	TRBV6-1	ASSEEPTSSSTDTQY
TRBJ2-7	TRBV11-2	ASSYGTQAEQY
NA	TRBV7-8	ASSLLSSPEQF
TRBJ2-7	TRBV7-9	ASSLGGGLSSYEQY
TRBJ2-2	TRBV7-6	ASSVEAGGATGELF
TRBJ2-5	TRBV20-1	SARDWLAGTQETQY
TRBJ1-1	TRBV5-1	ASSFEDGNTEAF
TRBJ1-1	TRBV14	ASRGQGTYEQH
NA	TRBV7-3	ASSLRRGGLNEQF
TRBJ2-1	TRBV7-6	ASSLVGTYDNEQF
TRBJ2-1	TRBV7-8	ASSFAGPNEQF
TRBJ1-5	TRBV7-9	ASSSQEQPQH
TRBJ2-7	TRBV15	ATRTGDSYEQY
TRBJ2-7	TRBV5-1	ASSPEPGHEASYNEQY
NA	TRBV10-3	AISASHREYEQY
TRBJ2-3	TRBV7-2	ASGGRPTTDTQY
TRBJ2-7	TRBV7-2	ASSWRGGTEYYEQY
NA	TRBV7-6	ASSLGTGPYEQY
TRBJ1-2	TRBV5-1	ASSLTGSDYGYT
TRBJ2-7	TRBV4-1	ASSQGTKYEQY
TRBJ1-5	TRBV7-9	ASSPDLWDQPQH
TRBJ2-5	TRBV7-2	ASSLQSGREQY
TRBJ2-1	TRBV7-2	ASSLRDGSYNEQF
TRBJ2-7	TRBV9	ASSSAAGSSYEQY
TRBJ1-6	TRBV2	ASSDRAHNSPLH
TRBJ2-2	TRBV29-1	SVGMEGREGTGELF
TRBJ1-5	TRBV4-1	ASSQAGHNQPQH
NA	TRBV6-5	ASMLEGNYGYT
TRBJ2-3	TRBV7-3	ASSLQGGDTQY
TRBJ1-1	TRBV6-6	ASSELEGTEAF
TRBJ2-1	TRBV28	ASSLGGPNEQF
TRBJ2-5	TRBV2	ARGGTVETQY
TRBJ2-3	TRBV7-2	ASSPTSGANTDTQY
TRBJ2-7	TRBV11-1	ASSQRTSDRDSYEQY
TRBJ2-3	TRBV10-2	ASSRDPADTQY